The 19 T cell receptor beta chains presented below share a single source sample, sequenced in a study of cytomegalovirus exposure and HLA in healthy donors. Profiled with immunoSEQ multiplex PCR; TCRdb holds only in-frame clones, not every one. The sample has some 170,000 clones; 85% to 90% are singletons. The sample was PBMCs. The source is a woman aged 25 to 39 in good health and CMV-seronegative.

The rearrangement links TRBV10-2 to TRBJ1-2, with 10 bases matching TRBD1. CDR3 length: 16 amino acids. The germline V gene encodes CDR1 WSHSY and CDR2 SAAADI. V shed 7 bases, J shed 2 bases, and the junction held 10 bases outside the gene matches. The CDR3: CASIMTGGPKNYGYTF. The CDR3 nucleotides are TGCGCCAGCATTATGACAGGGGGCCCGAAAAACTATGGCTACACCTTC.

The J gene is TRBJ1-1, the V gene TRBV12-5; maybe TRBD1 (5 bases). The CDR3 spans 14 residues. Per the germline V gene, CDR1 is LGHNT and CDR2 is FRNRAP. V lost 0 bases and J 4 bases, leaving 9 bases between the germline ends. The CDR3 here is CASGLVGVLTEAFF. As DNA, the CDR3 is TGTGCTAGTGGTTTGGTAGGGGTTCTCACTGAAGCTTTCTTT.

The rearrangement uses TRBV27 and TRBJ1-6; the D is unclear. Between the trimmed V and J ends, which lost 2 bases and 9 bases, there was a span of 23 bases. CDR1 and CDR2 from the germline V gene are MNHEY and SMNVEV (reference sequence). This CDR3 contains 18 residues. In nucleotides, the CDR3 is TGTGCCAGCAGTTTAGGTTTCTCGGGAGGAGGGATAAGTTCACCCCTCCACTTT. It encodes CASSLGFSGGGISSPLHF.

V is TRBV13 and J is TRBJ2-5, with 10 bases aligning to TRBD2. Germline CDR1 reads PRHDT; CDR2 reads FYEKMQ (reference sequence). This CDR3 comprises 16 residues. The junction had 8 bases not matched to a gene; V was cut back by 5 bases and J by 2 bases. The CDR3 DNA reads as TGTGCCAGCAGCCCGCAGACTAGCGGGCGTCAAGAGACCCAGTACTTC. Amino acid sequence: CASSPQTSGRQETQYF.

This chain uses TRBV7-2 with TRBJ2-3; maybe TRBD2 (7 bases). Trimming cost V 7 bases and J 2 bases, with 19 bases left between them. This CDR3 is 16 amino acids long. CDR1 is SGHTA, CDR2 FQGNSA, per germline. The CDR3: CASTDKGGDATDTQYF. For the CDR3, the DNA is TGTGCCAGCACCGATAAGGGGGGGGACGCCACAGATACGCAGTATTTT. Drawing the rest from reference TRBV7-2 and TRBJ2-3, the complete variable domain is GAGVSQSPSNKVTEKGKDVELRCDPISGHTALYWYRQSLGQGLEFLIYFQGNSAPDKSGLPSDRFSAERTGGSVSTLTIQRTQQEDSAVYLCASTDKGGDATDTQYFGPGTRLTVL.

The J gene is TRBJ1-2, the V gene TRBV29-1, with TRBD1 identical over 7 bases. The CDR3 contains 12 residues. CDR1 is SQVTM and CDR2 is ANQGSEA in the germline V gene. This CDR3 is CSVIGTDYGYTF. The CDR3 DNA follows: TGCAGTGTCATCGGGACAGACTATGGCTACACCTTC.

The chain links TRBV19 to TRBJ2-5; 10 bases fit TRBD1. The ends lost 6 bases at V and 5 bases at J; junction bases unmatched: 6. Germline-derived CDR1 and CDR2 are LNHDA and SQIVND (reference sequence). The CDR3 loop spans 14 amino acids. The CDR3: CASSDRGRGETQYF. DNA for the CDR3: TGTGCCAGTAGCGACAGGGGGCGCGGGGAGACCCAGTACTTC. The full variable domain, with the rest looked up from reference TRBV19 and TRBJ2-5, is DGGITQSPKYLFRKEGQNVTLSCEQNLNHDAMYWYRQDPGQGLRLIYYSQIVNDFQKGDIAEGYSVSREKKESFPLTVTSAQKNPTAFYLCASSDRGRGETQYFGPGTRLLVL.

V gene TRBV5-4 combines with J gene TRBJ2-3; the match to TRBD2 covers 10 bases. The length of the CDR3 is 15 residues. Germline CDR1 reads SGHNT; CDR2 reads YYREEE (reference sequence). Losses at the gene ends were 4 bases for V and 2 bases for J; bases not matched to a gene: 4. CDR3 loop: CASSGGLANTDTQYF. The CDR3 DNA is TGTGCCAGCAGCGGGGGACTAGCGAACACAGATACGCAGTATTTT.

This chain links TRBV4-2 with TRBJ2-1, with 12 nucleotides matching TRBD2. Germline V CDR1 and CDR2: LGHNA, YNFKEQ. The CDR3 is 19 residues long. V was pared by 2 bases and J by 4 bases, with 12 bases of the junction left unmatched. In DNA, the CDR3 is TGTGCCAGCAGCCAACGAATGTCTAGCGGGGGGGCTAGTTACAATGAGCAGTTCTTC. Translating it yields CASSQRMSSGGASYNEQFF.

The chain carries TRBV27 and TRBJ1-1; 10 bases agree with TRBD1. The trim removed 4 bases at V and 7 bases at J, leaving 3 bases unmatched. The CDR3 has 13 amino acids. The germline gives CDR1 MNHEY, CDR2 SMNVEV (reference sequence). Here the CDR3 DNA reads TGTGCCAGCAGTTACCGGGACAGGGGTGAAGCTTTCTTT. Translated: CASSYRDRGEAFF.

The sample holds a few counts of this clone. The chain recombines TRBV5-4 with TRBJ1-2; TRBD1 aligns across 10 bases. The CDR3 covers 13 residues. Germline V gene sequence: CDR1 SGHNT, CDR2 YYREEE (reference sequence). V shed 2 bases, J shed 8 bases, and the junction held 3 bases outside the gene matches. The chain's CDR3 is CASSFPDRGGYTF. CDR3 coding DNA: TGTGCCAGCAGCTTCCCGGACAGGGGGGGCTACACCTTC.

This rearrangement joins TRBV5-1 to TRBJ1-2, with D unclear. V lost 0 bases to trimming and J lost 1 base, with 10 bases between them. Germline loops: CDR1 SGHRS, CDR2 YFSETQ. The CDR3 contains 15 residues. The CDR3 loop reads CASSLEARNNYGYTF. CDR3 DNA sequence: TGCGCCAGCAGCTTGGAGGCCAGGAATAACTATGGCTACACCTTC.

V is TRBV2 and J is TRBJ1-5; 9 bases align to TRBD1. Germline CDR1 is SNHLY and CDR2 is FYNNEI. The CDR3 has 15 amino acids. The V segment lost 3 bases and the J segment 6 bases; nucleotides outside the gene matches: 6. The CDR3 protein is CASSDVGQGIQPQHF. In DNA form, the CDR3 reads TGTGCCAGCAGTGACGTCGGACAGGGGATTCAGCCCCAGCATTTT.

The rearrangement uses TRBV25-1 and TRBJ2-1; 8 bases are shared with TRBD2. J gave up 3 bases and V 3 bases, and 7 bases lay outside the gene matches. CDR1 MGHDK and CDR2 SYGVNS come from the germline V gene. The CDR3 is 16 residues long. CDR3 region: CASSEISGGDYNEQFF. CDR3 coding DNA: TGTGCCAGCAGTGAGATCAGCGGGGGAGACTACAATGAGCAGTTCTTC.

The chain has TRBV10-3 and TRBJ2-2; perhaps TRBD2 as D (6 bases). The CDR3 length is 16 residues. The V and J ends lost 8 bases and 0 bases respectively, with 16 bases between them. Germline loops: CDR1 ENHRY, CDR2 SYGVKD. The CDR3 protein is CAIGGNRFANTGELFF. The DNA for the CDR3 is TGTGCCATCGGGGGGAACCGGTTCGCGAACACCGGGGAGCTGTTTTTT.

V usage is TRBV27 and J usage is TRBJ2-7; 7 nucleotides match TRBD1. The germline V gene encodes CDR1 MNHEY and CDR2 SMNVEV (reference sequence). The ends lost 5 bases at V and 2 bases at J; junction bases unmatched: 3. The CDR3 totals 13 residues. As DNA, the CDR3 is TGTGCCAGCAGTCAGGGGGTCCCCTACGAGCAGTACTTC. It codes for CASSQGVPYEQYF.

The CDR3 sequence is CASSISLWITLGGNTEAFF. In DNA, the CDR3 is TGTGCCAGTAGTATCTCTTTGTGGATAACCCTAGGTGGTAACACTGAAGCTTTCTTT. The rearrangement links TRBV19 to TRBJ1-1, with D unresolved. V lost 3 bases and J lost 2, with 25 bases in between. Germline CDR1 and CDR2: LNHDA and SQIVND (reference sequence). The CDR3 runs to 19 residues.

Note on this clone: Other DNA sequences of this sample code for an identical CDR3. This rearrangement joins TRBV27 to TRBJ2-1, with D perhaps TRBD2 (6 bases). Between the trimmed V and J ends, which lost 3 bases and 0 bases, there was a span of 6 bases. Germline values: CDR1 MNHEY, CDR2 SMNVEV (reference sequence). The CDR3 is made up of 14 amino acids. For the CDR3, the DNA is TGTGCCAGCAGTTTGGGGGGCTCCTACAATGAGCAGTTCTTC. Residues: CASSLGGSYNEQFF.

This clone has more than one count but fewer than ten. The CDR3 nucleotides are TGTGCCAGCAGCCCCAGCGGACAGGGGGATTATGGCTACACCTTC. Translating it yields CASSPSGQGDYGYTF. This chain connects TRBV7-8 to TRBJ1-2; 10 bases agree with TRBD1. Germline lookup yields CDR1 SGHVS and CDR2 FQNEAQ. V was clipped by 5 bases and J by 5 bases; unmatched bases: 8. This CDR3 spans 15 amino acids.